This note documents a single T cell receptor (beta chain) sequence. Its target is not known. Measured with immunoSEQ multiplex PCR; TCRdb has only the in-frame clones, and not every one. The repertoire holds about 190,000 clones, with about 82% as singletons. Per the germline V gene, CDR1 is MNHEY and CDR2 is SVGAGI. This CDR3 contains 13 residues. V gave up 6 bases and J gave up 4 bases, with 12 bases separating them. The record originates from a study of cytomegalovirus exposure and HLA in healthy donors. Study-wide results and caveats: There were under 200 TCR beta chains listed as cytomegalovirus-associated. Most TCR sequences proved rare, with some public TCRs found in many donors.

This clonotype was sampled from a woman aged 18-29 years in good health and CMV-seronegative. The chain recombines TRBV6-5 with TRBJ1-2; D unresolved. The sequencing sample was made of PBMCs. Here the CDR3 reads CASRSRQGYGYTF. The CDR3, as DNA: TGTGCCAGCAGATCAAGACAAGGCTATGGCTACACCTTC.